What follows are 15 T cell receptor beta chains derived from one specimen sequenced in a study of PD-1 blockade in mismatch repair-deficient tumors (dated by TCRdb to 2016 to 2017). The receptor library was made with the immunoSEQ multiplex PCR assay. TCRdb holds this immuneACCESS table with in-frame rearrangements only. Some clones are missing; in checked studies, unresolved V genes explain under half, and the rest has no known cause. Recorded for this sample are 20,000 to 25,000 clones; roughly 81% of them occurred a single time. The top ten constitute approximately 17% of the sample. The sequencing here drew on peripheral blood, taken 2 weeks after starting pembrolizumab. Receptor source: an adult with mismatch repair-deficient cancer.

The gene calls are TRBV10-3 and TRBJ1-2; weak D call: TRBD1 (6 bases). The CDR3 sequence is 14 residues long. V lost 11 bases and J lost 2, with 18 bases in between. Germline V lookup: CDR1 ENHRY, CDR2 SYGVKD. The CDR3 sequence: CASGRGGYNYGYTF. The CDR3 coding sequence is TGTGCCTCCGGGCGGGGGGGCTACAACTATGGCTACACCTTC.

The chain joins TRBV6-4 to TRBJ2-2, with TRBD1 as a possible D gene (6 bases). This CDR3 is 15 amino acids long. V was clipped by 6 bases and J by 3 bases, with 14 bases between them. CDR1 is MRHNA and CDR2 is SNTAGT in the germline V gene. The CDR3 DNA is TGTGCCAGCAGCTCCGGGACATACTACACCGGGGAGCTGTTTTTT. It translates to CASSSGTYYTGELFF.

This chain joins TRBV2 and TRBJ2-3; a weak D match, TRBD2 (5 bases). CDR1 is SNHLY and CDR2 is FYNNEI in the germline V gene. V lost 3 bases to trimming and J lost 0 bases, with 10 bases between them. The CDR3 spans 15 residues. The CDR3 nucleotides read TGTGCCAGCAGTGAGGTGGGAGCCAGCACAGATACGCAGTATTTT. Residues: CASSEVGASTDTQYF.

A word on this clone: This sample includes further DNA sequences coding for the same CDR3. This chain connects TRBV6-5 to TRBJ2-1; TRBD2 aligns across 7 bases. In germline, CDR1 is MNHEY, CDR2 SVGAGI. With 9 bases clipped from V and 2 bases from J, the junction kept 7 bases outside the gene matches. There are 14 residues in the CDR3. CDR3 sequence (DNA): TGTGCCAGTTCCTCTAGCGGAGCCTACAATGAGCAGTTCTTC. Protein product: CASSSSGAYNEQFF.

The chain employs TRBV29-1 and TRBJ1-3; TRBD1 aligns across 9 bases. CDR3 length equals 16 residues. Germline CDR1 and CDR2: SQVTM and ANQGSEA. Trimming took 6 bases from V and 0 from J; bases not matched to a gene: 9. The CDR3 spells CSVVSDRGSSGNTIYF. Here the CDR3 DNA reads TGCAGCGTGGTTTCGGACAGGGGTAGCTCTGGAAACACCATATATTTT.

This clone was observed a handful of times. The chain carries TRBV19 and TRBJ1-1; 10 bases match TRBD1. CDR3 length equals 17 residues. Trimming removed 4 bases from V and 6 bases from J; junction bases left unmatched: 14. Germline assignment: CDR1 LNHDA and CDR2 SQIVND (reference sequence). The CDR3 DNA is TGTGCCAGTAGTACACCCCTCGACGGGACAGGGGATCCTGAAGCTTTCTTT. Translating gives CASSTPLDGTGDPEAFF.

This chain connects TRBV19 to TRBJ2-7; a weak D match, TRBD2 (6 bases). The CDR3 runs to 16 residues. Trimming left V 5 bases short and J 5 bases short, with 22 bases between. The germline V gene encodes CDR1 LNHDA and CDR2 SQIVND (reference sequence). The CDR3: CASSGAVSSWGDEQYF. DNA for the CDR3: TGTGCCAGTAGTGGGGCCGTGTCGTCCTGGGGGGACGAGCAGTACTTC.

The sample holds one count of this clone. V usage is TRBV7-2 and J usage is TRBJ2-7, with unresolved D. CDR1 and CDR2 from the germline V gene are SGHTA and FQGNSA. V lost 2 bases and J lost 3, with 8 bases in between. There are 13 residues in the CDR3. The CDR3 loop is CASSLLVDYEQYF. In nucleotides, the CDR3 is TGTGCCAGCAGCTTATTGGTAGACTACGAGCAGTACTTC. Together with reference TRBV7-2 and TRBJ2-7, the CDR3 gives the full variable domain: GAGVSQSPSNKVTEKGKDVELRCDPISGHTALYWYRQSLGQGLEFLIYFQGNSAPDKSGLPSDRFSAERTGGSVSTLTIQRTQQEDSAVYLCASSLLVDYEQYFGPGTRLTVT.

The chain employs TRBV28 and TRBJ2-5, with TRBD1 matching 7 bases. The germline V gene encodes CDR1 MDHEN and CDR2 SYDVKM. The CDR3 sequence is 14 residues long. The V and J ends lost 5 bases and 4 bases, in that order; junction bases with no gene match: 7. This chain's CDR3 is CASSPGTVRETQYF. The CDR3 DNA reads TGTGCCAGCAGTCCGGGGACAGTGCGAGAGACCCAGTACTTC.

This clone was seen just once. The chain recombines TRBV13 with TRBJ2-1; the match to TRBD2 covers 13 bases. Per the germline V gene, CDR1 is PRHDT and CDR2 is FYEKMQ (reference sequence). The V segment lost 4 bases and the J segment 10 bases; nucleotides outside the gene matches: 10. The CDR3 has 16 residues. The CDR3 bases are TGTGCCAGCAGCTCATCCGGGACTAGCGGGATGCGGGAGCAGTTCTTC. It yields the protein CASSSSGTSGMREQFF.

This clone qualifies as medium-sized. This rearrangement joins TRBV7-9 to TRBJ2-7, with D possibly matching TRBD1 (6 bases). The length of the CDR3 is 14 residues. CDR1 is SEHNR, CDR2 FQNEAQ, per germline (reference sequence). V lost 5 bases and J lost 6, with 17 bases in between. The chain's CDR3 is CASSPRTAQSEQYF. CDR3 coding DNA: TGTGCCAGCAGCCCGAGGACAGCTCAGAGCGAGCAGTACTTC.

The J gene is TRBJ1-1, the V gene TRBV5-1; 10 nucleotides agree with TRBD1. Trimming cost V 3 bases and J 4 bases; bases outside gene matches: 15. From germline, CDR1 is SGHRS and CDR2 YFSETQ. There are 18 residues in the CDR3. Here the CDR3 DNA reads TGCGCCAGCAGCTCCAGACTGGGACAGGGGAGAGTTGGCACTGAAGCTTTCTTT. This gives the protein CASSSRLGQGRVGTEAFF. Full variable domain (missing parts from reference TRBV5-1 and TRBJ1-1): KAGVTQTPRYLIKTRGQQVTLSCSPISGHRSVSWYQQTPGQGLQFLFEYFSETQRNKGNFPGRFSGRQFSNSRSEMNVSTLELGDSALYLCASSSRLGQGRVGTEAFFGQGTRLTVV.

This chain connects TRBV4-1 to TRBJ2-4; possibly TRBD1 or TRBD2 for D (5 bases each). The germline V gene has CDR1 MGHRA and CDR2 YSYEKL. The CDR3 contains 16 residues. Deletions cut 3 bases from V and 1 base from J, with 13 bases between. CDR3 sequence (DNA): TGCGCCAGCAGCCATCCCGGGACCCGCGCCAAAAACATTCAGTACTTC. This gives the protein CASSHPGTRAKNIQYF.

The CDR3 loop reads CSVVGMSGRTSYEQYF. The DNA of the CDR3 is TGCAGCGTTGTAGGTATGAGCGGGAGGACTTCCTACGAGCAGTACTTC. The chain combines TRBV29-1 with TRBJ2-7, with 9 bases matching TRBD2. This CDR3 comprises 16 residues. Unmatched junction bases numbered 11, after V lost 4 bases and J lost 1 base. Germline CDR1 reads SQVTM; CDR2 reads ANQGSEA.

The chain uses TRBV6-5 and TRBJ2-7; possibly TRBD1 for D (5 bases). Trimming shortened V by 5 bases and J by 6 bases, and 8 bases separated the two germline ends. The germline CDR1 and CDR2 sequences are MNHEY and SVGAGI. The CDR3 runs to 11 residues. CDR3 in amino acids: CASSQGFEQYF. In DNA form, the CDR3 reads TGTGCCAGCAGTCAGGGTTTCGAGCAGTACTTC.